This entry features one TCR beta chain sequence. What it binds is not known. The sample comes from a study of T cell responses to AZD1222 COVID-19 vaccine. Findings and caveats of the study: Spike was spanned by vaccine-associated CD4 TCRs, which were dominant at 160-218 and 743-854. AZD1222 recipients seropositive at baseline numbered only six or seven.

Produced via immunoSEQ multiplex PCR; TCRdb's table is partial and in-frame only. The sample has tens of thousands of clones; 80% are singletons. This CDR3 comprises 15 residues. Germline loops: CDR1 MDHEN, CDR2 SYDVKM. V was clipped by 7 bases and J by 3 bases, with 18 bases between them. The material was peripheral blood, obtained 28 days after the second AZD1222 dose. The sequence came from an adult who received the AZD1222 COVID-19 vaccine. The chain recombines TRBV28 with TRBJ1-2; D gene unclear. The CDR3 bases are TGTGCCAGCACTCCCCTGAACCGGGCGGACTATGGCTACACCTTC. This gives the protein CASTPLNRADYGYTF.